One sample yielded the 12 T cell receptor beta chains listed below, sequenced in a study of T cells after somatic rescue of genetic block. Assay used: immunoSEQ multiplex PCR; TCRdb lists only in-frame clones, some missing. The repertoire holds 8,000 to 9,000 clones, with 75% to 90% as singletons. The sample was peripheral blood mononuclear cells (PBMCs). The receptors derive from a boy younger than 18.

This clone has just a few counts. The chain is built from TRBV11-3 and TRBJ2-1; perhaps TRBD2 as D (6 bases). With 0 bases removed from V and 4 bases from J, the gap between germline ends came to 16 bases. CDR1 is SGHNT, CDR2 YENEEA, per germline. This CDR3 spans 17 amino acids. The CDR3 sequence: CASSLETLANTYNEQFF. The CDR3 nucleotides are TGTGCCAGCAGCTTAGAAACTCTAGCGAACACATACAATGAGCAGTTCTTC.

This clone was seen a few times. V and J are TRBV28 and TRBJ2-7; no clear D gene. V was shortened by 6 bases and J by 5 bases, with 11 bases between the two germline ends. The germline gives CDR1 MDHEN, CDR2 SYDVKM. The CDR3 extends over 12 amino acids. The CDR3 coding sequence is TGTGCCAGCAGCACTACACGTAACGAGCAGTACTTC. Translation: CASSTTRNEQYF.

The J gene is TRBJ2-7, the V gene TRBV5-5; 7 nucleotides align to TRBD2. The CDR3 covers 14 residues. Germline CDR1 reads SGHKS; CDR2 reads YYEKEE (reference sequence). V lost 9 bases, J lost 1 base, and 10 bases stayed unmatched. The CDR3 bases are TGTGCCACTCCGGGCAGGCGGGGGTCCTACGAGCAGTACTTC. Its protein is CATPGRRGSYEQYF.

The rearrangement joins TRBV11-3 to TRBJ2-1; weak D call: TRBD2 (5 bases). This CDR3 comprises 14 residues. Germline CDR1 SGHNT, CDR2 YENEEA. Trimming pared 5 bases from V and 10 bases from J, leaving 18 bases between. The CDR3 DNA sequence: TGTGCCAGCAGCCCTCGAGGAGGTAAAACAGAGCAGTTCTTC. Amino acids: CASSPRGGKTEQFF.

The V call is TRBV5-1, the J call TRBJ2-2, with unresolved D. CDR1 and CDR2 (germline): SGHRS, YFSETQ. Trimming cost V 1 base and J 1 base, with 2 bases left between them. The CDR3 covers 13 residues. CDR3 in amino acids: CASSLQNTGELFF. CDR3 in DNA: TGCGCCAGCAGCTTGCAGAACACCGGGGAGCTGTTTTTT.

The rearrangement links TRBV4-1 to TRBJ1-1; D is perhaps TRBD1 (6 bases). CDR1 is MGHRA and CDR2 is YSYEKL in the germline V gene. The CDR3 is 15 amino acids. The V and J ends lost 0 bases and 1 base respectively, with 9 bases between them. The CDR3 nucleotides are TGCGCCAGCAGCCAAGATGGGGGCCGGAACACTGAAGCTTTCTTT. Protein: CASSQDGGRNTEAFF.

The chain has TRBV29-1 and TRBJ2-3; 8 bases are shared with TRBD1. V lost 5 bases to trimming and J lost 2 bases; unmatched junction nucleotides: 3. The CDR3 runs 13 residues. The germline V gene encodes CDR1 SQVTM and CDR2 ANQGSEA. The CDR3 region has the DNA TGCAGCGTTCAGGGGGCCTACACAGATACGCAGTATTTT. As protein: CSVQGAYTDTQYF.

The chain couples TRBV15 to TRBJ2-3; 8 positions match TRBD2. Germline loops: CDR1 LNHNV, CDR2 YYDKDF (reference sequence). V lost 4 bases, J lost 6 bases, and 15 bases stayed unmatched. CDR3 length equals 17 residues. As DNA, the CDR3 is TGTGCCACCAGCACTCGACCGGCGGGGGGCGGCCGGGATACGCAGTATTTT. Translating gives CATSTRPAGGGRDTQYF.

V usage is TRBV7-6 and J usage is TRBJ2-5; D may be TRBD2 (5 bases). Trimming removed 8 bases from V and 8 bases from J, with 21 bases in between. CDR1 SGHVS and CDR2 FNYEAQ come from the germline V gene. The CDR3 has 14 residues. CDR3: CASATAAVPGTQYF. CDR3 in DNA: TGTGCCAGCGCCACGGCCGCGGTCCCGGGAACCCAGTACTTC.

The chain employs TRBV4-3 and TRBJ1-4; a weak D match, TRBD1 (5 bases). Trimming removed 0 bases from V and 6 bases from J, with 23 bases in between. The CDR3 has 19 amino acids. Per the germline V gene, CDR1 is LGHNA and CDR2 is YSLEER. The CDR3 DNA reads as TGCGCCAGCAGCCAAGATCCCCGTGGGTTCTACGAAGGGGATGAAAAACTGTTTTTT. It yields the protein CASSQDPRGFYEGDEKLFF.

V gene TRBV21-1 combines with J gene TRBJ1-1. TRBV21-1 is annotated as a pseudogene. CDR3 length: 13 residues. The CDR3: CASSKGARSEAFF. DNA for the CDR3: TGTGCCAGCAGCAAAGGGGCTCGGAGTGAAGCTTTCTTT.

The CDR3 nucleotides read TGTGCCAGCAGCTTAGGGACAGAATATAATTCACCCCTCCACTTT. Translated, it gives CASSLGTEYNSPLHF. V usage is TRBV7-8 and J usage is TRBJ1-6; D might be TRBD1 (6 bases). The CDR3 length is 15 residues. Per germline, CDR1 SGHVS and CDR2 FQNEAQ. Trimming removed 1 base from V and 4 bases from J, with 8 bases in between.